This T cell receptor beta chain is drawn from a study of blood T cells in healthy people across ages. A second PCR of roughly 7 to 11 cycles used a sample-barcoded 5' primer and a J-beta primer mix. Through a template-switch adaptor with 12 random nucleotides, each cDNA molecule received a tag. From the 5' RACE reads, TCRdb called clonotypes with MiXCR, one entry per CDR3 protein. The sample comprises 500,000 to 700,000 distinct CDR3 sequences, about 30% of which are singletons, and 15% to 18% rests with the top ten. On this clonotype: Its target is unknown.

General study results and limits: The fall in TCR beta diversity per million T cells was roughly linear with age. It was held that the diversity estimates obtained from one million T cells were underestimates.

Germline CDR1 is SGHRS and CDR2 is YFSETQ. V shed 3 bases, J shed 10 bases, and the junction held 11 bases outside the gene matches. The CDR3 is made up of 14 amino acids. Donors were healthy Caucasian individuals from Russia aged about 6 to 95. The sequence came from a woman aged 80 or over in good health. The sample taken for sequencing was blood. The chain couples TRBV5-1 to TRBJ2-7, with 9 bases that match TRBD1. CDR3 bases: TGCGCCAGCAGCTCCCGGACAGGGGAGAAGCCCCAGTACTTC. Translating gives CASSSRTGEKPQYF.